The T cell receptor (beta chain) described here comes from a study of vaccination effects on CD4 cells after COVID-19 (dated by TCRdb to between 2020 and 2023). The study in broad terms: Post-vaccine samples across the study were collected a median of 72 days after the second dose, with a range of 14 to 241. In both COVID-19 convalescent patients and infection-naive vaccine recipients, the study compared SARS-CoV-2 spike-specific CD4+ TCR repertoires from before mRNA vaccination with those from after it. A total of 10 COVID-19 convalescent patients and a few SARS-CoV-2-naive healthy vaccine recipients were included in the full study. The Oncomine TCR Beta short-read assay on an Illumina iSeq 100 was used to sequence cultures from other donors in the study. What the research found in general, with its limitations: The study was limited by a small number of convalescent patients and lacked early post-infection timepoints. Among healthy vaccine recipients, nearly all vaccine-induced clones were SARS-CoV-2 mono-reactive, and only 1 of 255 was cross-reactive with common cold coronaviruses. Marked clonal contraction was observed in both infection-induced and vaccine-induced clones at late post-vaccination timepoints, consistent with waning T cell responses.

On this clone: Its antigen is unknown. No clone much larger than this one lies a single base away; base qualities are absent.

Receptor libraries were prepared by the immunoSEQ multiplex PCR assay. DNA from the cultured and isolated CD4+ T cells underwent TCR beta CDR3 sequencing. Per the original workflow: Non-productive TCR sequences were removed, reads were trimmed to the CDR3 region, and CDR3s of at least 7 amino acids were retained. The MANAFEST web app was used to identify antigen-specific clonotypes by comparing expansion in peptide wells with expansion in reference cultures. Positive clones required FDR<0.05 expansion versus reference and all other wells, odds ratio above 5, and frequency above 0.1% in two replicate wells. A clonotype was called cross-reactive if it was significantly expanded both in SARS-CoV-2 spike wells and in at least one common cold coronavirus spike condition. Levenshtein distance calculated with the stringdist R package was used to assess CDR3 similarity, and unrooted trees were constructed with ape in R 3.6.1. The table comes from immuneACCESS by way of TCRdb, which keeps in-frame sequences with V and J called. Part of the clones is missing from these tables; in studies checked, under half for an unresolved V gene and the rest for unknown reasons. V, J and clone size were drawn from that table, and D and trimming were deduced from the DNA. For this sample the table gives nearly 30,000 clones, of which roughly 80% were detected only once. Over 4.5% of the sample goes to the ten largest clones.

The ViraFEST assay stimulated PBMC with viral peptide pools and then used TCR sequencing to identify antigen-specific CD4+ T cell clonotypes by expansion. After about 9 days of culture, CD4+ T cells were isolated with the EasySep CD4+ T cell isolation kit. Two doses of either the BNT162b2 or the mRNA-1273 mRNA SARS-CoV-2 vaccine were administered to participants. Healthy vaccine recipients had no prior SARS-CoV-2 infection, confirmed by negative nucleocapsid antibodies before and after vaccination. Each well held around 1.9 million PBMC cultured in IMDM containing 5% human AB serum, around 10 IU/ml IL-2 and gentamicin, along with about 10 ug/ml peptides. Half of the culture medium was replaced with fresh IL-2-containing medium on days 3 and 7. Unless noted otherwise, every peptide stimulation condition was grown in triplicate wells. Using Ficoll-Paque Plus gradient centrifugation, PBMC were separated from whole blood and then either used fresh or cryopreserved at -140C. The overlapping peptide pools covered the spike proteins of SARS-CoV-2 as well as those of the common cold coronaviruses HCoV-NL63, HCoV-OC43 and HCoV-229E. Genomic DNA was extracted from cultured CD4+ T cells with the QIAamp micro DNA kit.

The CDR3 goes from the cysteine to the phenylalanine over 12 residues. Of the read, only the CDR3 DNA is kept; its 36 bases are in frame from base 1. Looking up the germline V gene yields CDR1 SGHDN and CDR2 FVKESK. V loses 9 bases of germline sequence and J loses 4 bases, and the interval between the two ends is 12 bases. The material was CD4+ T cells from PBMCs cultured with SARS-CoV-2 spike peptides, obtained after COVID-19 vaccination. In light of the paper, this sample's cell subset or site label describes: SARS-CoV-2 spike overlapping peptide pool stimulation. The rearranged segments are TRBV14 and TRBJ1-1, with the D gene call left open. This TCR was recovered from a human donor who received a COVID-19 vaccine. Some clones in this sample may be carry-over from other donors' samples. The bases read TGTGCCAGTGCCGCTCAGCCCACTGAAGCTTTCTTT. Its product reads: CASAAQPTEAFF.